This record looks at one T cell receptor beta chain sequence and its context. Its antigen is not identified. In germline, CDR1 is MDHEN, CDR2 SYDVKM. J gave up 7 bases and V 6 bases, and 14 bases lay outside the gene matches. The CDR3 loop spans 16 amino acids. The repertoire was sequenced with immunoSEQ multiplex PCR; TCRdb's copy has only in-frame clones and lacks some. The sample yields roughly 27,000 clones, roughly 80% seen once. The data are from a study of T cells in narcolepsy. Study findings and constraints: Healthy controls reportedly lacked the autoreactive clonotypes serially found in patients' blood. Same-patient CSF and blood CD4+ T cell clonotypes included HCRT-specific and TRIB2-specific autoreactive ones.

The rearrangement joins TRBV28 to TRBJ1-5; 8 bases align to TRBD1. This clonotype was sampled from a human donor in good health. Sequencing was done on a sample of memory (CD45RA-) CD4+ T cells from blood. CDR3 loop: CASSLALGQGGQPQHF. CDR3 nucleotides: TGTGCCAGCAGCTTAGCGCTTGGACAGGGAGGGCAGCCCCAGCATTTT.